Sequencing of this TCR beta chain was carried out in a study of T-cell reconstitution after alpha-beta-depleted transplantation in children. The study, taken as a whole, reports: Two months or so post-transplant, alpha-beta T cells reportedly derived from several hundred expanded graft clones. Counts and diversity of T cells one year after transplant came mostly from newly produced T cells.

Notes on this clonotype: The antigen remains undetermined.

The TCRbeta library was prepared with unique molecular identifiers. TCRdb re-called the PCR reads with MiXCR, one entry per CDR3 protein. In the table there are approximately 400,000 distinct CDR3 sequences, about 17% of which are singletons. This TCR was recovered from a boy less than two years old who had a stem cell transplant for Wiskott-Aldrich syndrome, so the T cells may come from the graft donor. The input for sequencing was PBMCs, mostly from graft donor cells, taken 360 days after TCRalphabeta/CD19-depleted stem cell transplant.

The CDR3 coding sequence is TGTGCCGTCCAGGGGGGACTGAACACCGGGGAGCTGTTTTTT. Translating it yields CAVQGGLNTGELFF. V gene TRBV24-1 combines with J gene TRBJ2-2; D possibly corresponds to TRBD1 (7 bases). The CDR3 spans 14 residues. Trimming stripped 12 bases from V and 1 base from J, with 14 bases between. Looked up from germline, CDR1 is KGHDR and CDR2 is SFDVKD.